This passage covers 10 T cell receptor beta chains from one sample sequenced in a study of blood T cell repertoires in COVID-19. Sequencing used immunoSEQ multiplex PCR; TCRdb keeps in-frame clones, though not all of them. The sample lists about 170,000 clones, approximately 80% occurring once. Sequences were obtained from peripheral blood. These receptors originate from a man between 60 and 75 years old with acute or convalescent COVID-19.

The chain has TRBV5-1 and TRBJ2-3, with 13 bases identical to TRBD2. The CDR3 runs 17 residues. Trimming at V came to 7 bases and at J to 1 base, leaving 9 bases not matched to a gene. Looked up from germline, CDR1 is SGHRS and CDR2 is YFSETQ. The DNA for the CDR3 is TGCGCCAGCTGGGGCCAGACTAGCGGGGGGCGCACAGATACGCAGTATTTT. It codes for CASWGQTSGGRTDTQYF. The variable domain in full, completed from reference TRBV5-1 and TRBJ2-3, reads KAGVTQTPRYLIKTRGQQVTLSCSPISGHRSVSWYQQTPGQGLQFLFEYFSETQRNKGNFPGRFSGRQFSNSRSEMNVSTLELGDSALYLCASWGQTSGGRTDTQYFGPGTRLTVL.

This clone was recorded once. For the CDR3, the DNA is TGTGCCAGCACCGCGGGCCCTGAAGCTTTCTTT. Its translation: CASTAGPEAFF. The chain recombines TRBV12-3 or TRBV12-4 with TRBJ1-1; the D is unclear. Trimming left V 7 bases short and J 6 bases short, with 9 bases between. The CDR3 is made up of 11 amino acids.

This clone showed up just once. The chain employs TRBV3-1 (or the pseudogene TRBV3-2) and TRBJ1-1; D is undetermined. From germline, CDR1 is LGHDT and CDR2 YNNKEL (reference sequence). Trimming pared 1 base from V and 5 bases from J, leaving 11 bases between. The CDR3 has 14 amino acids. The CDR3 DNA sequence: TGTGCCAGCAGCCAAGGGGCGGGAAGGACTGAAGCTTTCTTT. Its translation: CASSQGAGRTEAFF.

V is TRBV13 and J is TRBJ2-7; possible D gene TRBD2, 6 bases. The CDR3 totals 14 residues. V gave up 4 bases and J gave up 4 bases, with 14 bases separating them. Germline V gene data show CDR1 as PRHDT and CDR2 as FYEKMQ (reference sequence). The CDR3 bases are TGTGCCAGCAGCTCGGCCTGGCGGGGTTACGAGCAGTACTTC. Protein product: CASSSAWRGYEQYF.

The sample holds one count of this clone. The genes are TRBV24-1 and TRBJ1-1; no definite D call. CDR1 KGHDR and CDR2 SFDVKD come from the germline V gene. This CDR3 has 17 residues. V dropped 5 bases and J dropped 1 base, with 19 bases sitting between them. This chain's CDR3 is CATSVKGEGRANTEAFF. The DNA of the CDR3 is TGTGCCACCAGTGTAAAGGGAGAGGGTCGTGCGAACACTGAAGCTTTCTTT.

The gene calls are TRBV7-8 and TRBJ1-2, with 12 bases matching TRBD1. The germline V gene encodes CDR1 SGHVS and CDR2 FQNEAQ. The CDR3 runs 15 residues. V was pared by 5 bases and J by 8 bases, with 9 bases of the junction left unmatched. The CDR3 nucleotides are TGTGCCAGCAGCAGTCCGGGACAGGGGGCGCGAGGCTACACCTTC. Residues: CASSSPGQGARGYTF.

The chain links TRBV6-2 or TRBV6-3 to TRBJ2-3; TRBD1 is a possible D gene (6 bases). Germline V gene lookup returns CDR1 MNHEY and CDR2 SVGEGT. There are 14 residues in the CDR3. Trimming stripped 2 bases from V and 5 bases from J, with 11 bases between. The CDR3 loop reads CASSYGQGRDTQYF. CDR3 bases: TGTGCCAGCAGTTACGGCCAGGGGAGAGATACGCAGTATTTT.

J is TRBJ1-2 and V is TRBV29-1; the D gene is possibly TRBD1 (6 bases). The CDR3 has 13 residues. Germline lookup yields CDR1 SQVTM and CDR2 ANQGSEA. Trimming left V 6 bases short and J 4 bases short, with 15 bases between. DNA for the CDR3: TGCAGCGTCGATACAGGGTACGGCTATGGCTACACCTTC. Translation: CSVDTGYGYGYTF.

This clone was recorded only once. The chain has TRBV7-9 and TRBJ2-7; perhaps TRBD2 as D (6 bases). This CDR3 has 15 residues. The germline CDR1 and CDR2 sequences are SEHNR and FQNEAQ (reference sequence). V lost 1 base and J lost 0, with 10 bases in between. The CDR3 DNA sequence: TGTGCCAGCAGCTTAGTGCGGGGCGACTCCTACGAGCAGTACTTC. Protein: CASSLVRGDSYEQYF.

The gene calls are TRBV7-2 and TRBJ1-4, with D tentatively TRBD1 (5 bases). The germline CDR1 and CDR2 sequences are SGHTA and FQGNSA. V was clipped by 5 bases and J by 3 bases, with 10 bases between them. This CDR3 spans 14 amino acids. The chain's CDR3 is CASSPGSPNEKLFF. The CDR3 DNA is TGTGCCAGCAGCCCAGGGTCGCCTAATGAAAAACTGTTTTTT. Variable domain in full (rest from reference TRBV7-2 and TRBJ1-4): GAGVSQSPSNKVTEKGKDVELRCDPISGHTALYWYRQSLGQGLEFLIYFQGNSAPDKSGLPSDRFSAERTGGSVSTLTIQRTQQEDSAVYLCASSPGSPNEKLFFGSGTQLSVL.